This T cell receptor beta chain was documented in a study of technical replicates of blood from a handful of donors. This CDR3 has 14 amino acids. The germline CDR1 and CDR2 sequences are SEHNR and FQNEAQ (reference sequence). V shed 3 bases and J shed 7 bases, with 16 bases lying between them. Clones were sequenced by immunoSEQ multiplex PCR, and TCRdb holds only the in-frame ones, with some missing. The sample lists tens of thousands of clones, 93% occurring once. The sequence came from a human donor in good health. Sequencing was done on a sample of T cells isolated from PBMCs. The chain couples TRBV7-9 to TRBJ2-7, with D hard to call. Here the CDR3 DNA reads TGTGCCAGCAGCTTGGGCCTCGGAATCTGGGAGCAGTACTTC. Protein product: CASSLGLGIWEQYF.